This T cell receptor (beta chain) was profiled in a study of cytotoxic CD8 clonotypes in ibrutinib-treated CLL. Sequencing used immunoSEQ multiplex PCR; TCRdb keeps in-frame clones, though not all of them. The table has roughly 150,000 clones, more than 65% seen once. Germline V CDR1 and CDR2: SGHNT, YYREEE (reference sequence). The CDR3 extends over 15 amino acids. The V and J ends lost 4 bases and 1 base, in that order; junction bases with no gene match: 6. This receptor was obtained from a human donor with chronic lymphocytic leukemia. The V gene is TRBV5-4, the J gene TRBJ1-1; 8 bases align to TRBD1. Sequences were derived from PBMCs, sampled after 12 months of ibrutinib treatment. CDR3 nucleotide sequence: TGTGCCAGCAGCATATACGGACAGGGGAACACTGAAGCTTTCTTT. It translates to CASSIYGQGNTEAFF.